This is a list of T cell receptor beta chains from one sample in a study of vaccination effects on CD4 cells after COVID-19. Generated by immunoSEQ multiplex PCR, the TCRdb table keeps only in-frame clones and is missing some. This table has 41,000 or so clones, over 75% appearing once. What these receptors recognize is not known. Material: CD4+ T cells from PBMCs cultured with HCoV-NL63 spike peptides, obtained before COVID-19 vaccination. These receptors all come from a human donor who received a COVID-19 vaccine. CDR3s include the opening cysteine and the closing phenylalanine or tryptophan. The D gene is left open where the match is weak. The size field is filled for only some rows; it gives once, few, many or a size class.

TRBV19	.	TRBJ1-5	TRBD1	CASSIGTGWNQPQHF	TGTGCCAGTAGTATTGGGACAGGGTGGAATCAGCCCCAGCATTTT
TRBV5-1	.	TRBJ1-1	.	CASSRSPQGSNTEAFF	TGCGCCAGCAGCCGATCCCCACAGGGTTCGAACACTGAAGCTTTCTTT
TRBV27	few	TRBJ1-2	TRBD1	CASRPGGGGYGYTF	TGTGCCAGCAGACCAGGGGGTGGTGGCTATGGCTACACCTTC
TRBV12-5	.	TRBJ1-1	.	CASGPGYPNTEAFF	TGTGCTAGTGGCCCAGGGTACCCAAACACTGAAGCTTTCTTT
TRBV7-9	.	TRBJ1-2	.	CASSLAAGASYGYTF	TGTGCCAGCAGCTTAGCGGCAGGGGCCTCCTATGGCTACACCTTC
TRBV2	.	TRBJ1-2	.	CASRWDRDRGANYGYTF	TGTGCCAGCAGGTGGGATCGGGATCGGGGAGCTAACTATGGCTACACCTTC
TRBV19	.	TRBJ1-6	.	CASSKGNYGSPLHF	TGTGCCAGTAGTAAGGGGAATTATGGTTCACCCCTCCACTTT
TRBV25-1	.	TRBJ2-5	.	CASRAAGGRSETQYF	TGTGCCAGCAGGGCGGCCGGGGGTAGGAGCGAGACCCAGTACTTC
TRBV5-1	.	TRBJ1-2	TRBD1	CASSFTGEGYTF	TGCGCCAGCAGCTTCACAGGGGAAGGCTACACCTTC
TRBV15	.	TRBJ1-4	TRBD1	CATSRARGSGEKLFF	TGTGCCACCAGCAGAGCCAGGGGGTCGGGTGAAAAACTGTTTTTT
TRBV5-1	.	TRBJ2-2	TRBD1	CASARQGMVTGELFF	TGCGCCAGCGCACGACAGGGAATGGTCACCGGGGAGCTGTTTTTT
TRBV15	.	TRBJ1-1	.	CATSRDAGSNTEAFF	TGTGCCACCAGCAGAGATGCAGGTTCCAACACTGAAGCTTTCTTT
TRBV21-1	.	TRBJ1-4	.	CASAGTVTNEKLFF	TGTGCCAGCGCAGGGACGGTCACTAATGAAAAACTGTTTTTT
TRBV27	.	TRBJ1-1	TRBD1	CASSQSPGGNTEAFF	TGTGCCAGCAGTCAATCCCCAGGGGGGAACACTGAAGCTTTCTTT
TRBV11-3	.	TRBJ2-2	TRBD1	CASSQTGFLSGELFF	TGTGCCAGCAGCCAGACAGGGTTCCTCTCCGGGGAGCTGTTTTTT
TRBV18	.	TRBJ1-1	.	CASSPTGNTEAFF	TGTGCCAGCTCCCCCACTGGGAACACTGAAGCTTTCTTT
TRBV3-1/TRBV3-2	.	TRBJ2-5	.	CASSEPPNSKTQYF	TGTGCCAGCAGCGAACCCCCTAATTCGAAGACCCAGTACTTC
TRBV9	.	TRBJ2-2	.	CASSPRGAGDTGELFF	TGTGCCAGCAGCCCCCGGGGGGCGGGGGACACCGGGGAGCTGTTTTTT
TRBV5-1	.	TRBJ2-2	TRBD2	CASSPAPSGGPSTGELFF	TGCGCCAGCAGCCCCGCCCCTAGCGGGGGGCCTAGCACCGGGGAGCTGTTTTTT
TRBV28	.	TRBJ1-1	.	CASSLPHRDGGEAFF	TGTGCCAGCAGTTTACCCCACCGGGACGGGGGAGAAGCTTTCTTT
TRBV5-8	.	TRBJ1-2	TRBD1	CASSLGQGAGGYTF	TGTGCCAGCAGCTTGGGACAGGGGGCCGGTGGCTACACCTTC
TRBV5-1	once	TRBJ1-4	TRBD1	CASSIQGAEEKLFF	TGCGCCAGCAGCATACAGGGGGCTGAAGAAAAACTGTTTTTT
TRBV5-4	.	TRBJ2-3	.	CASSLRQRLSSTDTQYF	TGTGCCAGCAGCTTGCGACAGCGACTTTCTAGCACAGATACGCAGTATTTT
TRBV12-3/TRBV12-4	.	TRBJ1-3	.	CASRHGAGNTIYF	TGTGCCAGCAGACATGGGGCTGGAAACACCATATATTTT
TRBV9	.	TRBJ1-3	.	CASSLTFGNTIYF	TGTGCCAGCAGCTTGACTTTTGGAAACACCATATATTTT
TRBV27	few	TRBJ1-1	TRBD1	CASSLYPGQGGTEAFF	TGTGCCAGCAGTCTTTATCCTGGGCAGGGGGGCACTGAAGCTTTCTTT
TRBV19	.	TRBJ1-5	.	CASSIGQISNQPQHF	TGTGCCAGTAGTATAGGCCAGATTAGCAATCAGCCCCAGCATTTT
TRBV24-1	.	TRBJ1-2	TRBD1	CATSDPAGPGTGPNGYTF	TGTGCCACCAGTGATCCCGCCGGTCCCGGGACAGGGCCAAATGGCTACACCTTC
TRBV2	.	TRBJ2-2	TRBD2	CASSRLAFTGELFF	TGTGCCAGCAGCCGACTAGCTTTCACCGGGGAGCTGTTTTTT
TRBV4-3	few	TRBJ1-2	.	CASSQEVRTQIYGYTF	TGCGCCAGCAGCCAAGAAGTACGGACACAGATCTATGGCTACACCTTC
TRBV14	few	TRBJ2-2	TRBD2	CASSQVRGANTGELFF	TGTGCCAGCAGCCAAGTTCGGGGGGCGAACACCGGGGAGCTGTTTTTT
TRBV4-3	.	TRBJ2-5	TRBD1	CASSQGQGSKTQYF	TGCGCCAGCAGCCAAGGACAGGGGTCGAAGACCCAGTACTTC
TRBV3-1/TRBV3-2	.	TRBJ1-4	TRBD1	CASSQGGQGRYNEKLFF	TGTGCCAGCAGCCAAGGGGGACAGGGGCGTTATAATGAAAAACTGTTTTTT
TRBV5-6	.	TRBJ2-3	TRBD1	CASSLYRGVWGDTQYF	TGTGCCAGCAGCTTGTACAGGGGAGTATGGGGAGATACGCAGTATTTT
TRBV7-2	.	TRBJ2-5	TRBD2	CASSLAGGGETQYF	TGTGCCAGCAGCTTAGCGGGGGGGGGAGAGACCCAGTACTTC
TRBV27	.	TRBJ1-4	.	CASSETVDGREKLFF	TGTGCCAGCAGCGAAACCGTAGATGGAAGGGAAAAACTGTTTTTT
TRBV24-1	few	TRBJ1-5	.	CATSDSRTVNQPQHF	TGTGCCACCAGTGACTCCCGGACAGTCAATCAGCCCCAGCATTTT
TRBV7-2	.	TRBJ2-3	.	CASRSPGPGSTDTQYF	TGTGCCAGCAGGTCCCCGGGACCGGGGAGCACAGATACGCAGTATTTT
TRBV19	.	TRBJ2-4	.	CASSIVRAKNIQYF	TGTGCCAGTAGTATAGTTAGAGCCAAAAACATTCAGTACTTC
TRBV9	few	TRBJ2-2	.	CASSVSGYGTGELFF	TGTGCCAGCAGCGTATCAGGGTACGGCACCGGGGAGCTGTTTTTT
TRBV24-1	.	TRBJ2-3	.	CATSDLGNSNLQDTQYF	TGTGCCACCAGTGATTTGGGTAACAGTAATCTCCAAGATACGCAGTATTTT
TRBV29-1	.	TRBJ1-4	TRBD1	CSVEDRGGTEKLFF	TGCAGCGTGGAGGACAGGGGGGGGACTGAAAAACTGTTTTTT
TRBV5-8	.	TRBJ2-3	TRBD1	CASPAGVTGGTDTQYF	TGTGCCAGCCCCGCCGGAGTAACAGGGGGTACAGATACGCAGTATTTT
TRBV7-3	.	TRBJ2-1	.	CASSLMVASYNEQFF	TGTGCCAGCAGCTTAATGGTAGCTTCCTACAATGAGCAGTTCTTC
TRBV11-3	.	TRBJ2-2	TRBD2	CASSLSGLAGGFTGELFF	TGTGCCAGCAGCCTCTCGGGACTAGCGGGGGGATTCACCGGGGAGCTGTTTTTT
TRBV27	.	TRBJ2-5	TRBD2	CASSLSLAGGQETQYF	TGTGCCAGCAGTTTATCCCTAGCGGGGGGACAAGAGACCCAGTACTTC
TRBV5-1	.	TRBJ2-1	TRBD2	CASSLGLAGTYNEQFF	TGCGCCAGCAGCCTAGGACTAGCGGGGACCTACAATGAGCAGTTCTTC
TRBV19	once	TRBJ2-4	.	CASSGARRDGNIQYF	TGTGCCAGTAGTGGAGCTCGGCGTGACGGAAACATTCAGTACTTC
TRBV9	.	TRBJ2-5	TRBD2	CASSVVTSAQETQYF	TGTGCCAGCAGCGTAGTGACTAGCGCACAAGAGACCCAGTACTTC
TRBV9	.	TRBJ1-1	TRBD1	CASSVRDRGTEAFF	TGTGCCAGCAGCGTTCGAGACAGGGGCACTGAAGCTTTCTTT
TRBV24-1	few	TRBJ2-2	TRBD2	CATSDSGGSNTGELFF	TGTGCCACCAGTGATTCGGGGGGGTCGAACACCGGGGAGCTGTTTTTT
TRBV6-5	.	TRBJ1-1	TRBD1	CASSRDRDAEAFF	TGTGCCAGCAGCAGGGACAGAGACGCTGAAGCTTTCTTT
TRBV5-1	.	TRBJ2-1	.	CASSLGQRYNEQFF	TGCGCCAGCAGCTTGGGCCAGAGATACAATGAGCAGTTCTTC
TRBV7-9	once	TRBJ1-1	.	CASSLLDAGGTEAFF	TGTGCCAGCAGCTTATTGGACGCTGGAGGCACTGAAGCTTTCTTT
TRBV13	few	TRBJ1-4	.	CASSLGRPGLLLGKLFF	TGTGCCAGCAGCTTAGGGCGGCCGGGACTCCTTTTGGGGAAACTGTTTTTT
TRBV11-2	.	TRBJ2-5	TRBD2	CASSLPSGEETQYF	TGTGCCAGCAGCTTACCTAGCGGGGAAGAGACCCAGTACTTC
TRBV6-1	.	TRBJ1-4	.	CASSDWGAREKLFF	TGTGCCAGCAGTGATTGGGGGGCGCGTGAAAAACTGTTTTTT
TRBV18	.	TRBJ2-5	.	CASSPRQGLQETQYF	TGTGCCAGCTCACCGAGGCAGGGACTCCAAGAGACCCAGTACTTC
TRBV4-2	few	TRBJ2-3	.	CASSQASGAFNTDTQYF	TGTGCCAGCAGCCAAGCTTCAGGGGCGTTTAATACAGATACGCAGTATTTT
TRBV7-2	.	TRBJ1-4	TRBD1	CASSLAGTANEKLFF	TGTGCCAGCAGCTTAGCCGGGACAGCTAATGAAAAACTGTTTTTT